The 18 T cell receptor beta chains in this list originate from one sample, sequenced in a study of a mutant IDH1 vaccine in newly diagnosed glioma. These TCRs are of unknown antigen specificity. Time point described: week 35, safety follow-up. A single vaccine dose contained 300 ug of mutant IDH1 20-mer peptide, and topical imiquimod was used with it. Repertoires were generated with immunoSEQ multiplex PCR, while TCRdb's copy carries only in-frame clones and drops some. Of 65,000 to 85,000 clones in the sample, about 87% were seen once. Sequenced here: PBMCs, sampled from a glioma patient whose treatment included an IDH1 peptide vaccine. The receptors shown here come from a man between 25 and 39 years old with glioma.

V usage is TRBV5-5 and J usage is TRBJ2-1; D remains unclear. Per germline, CDR1 SGHKS and CDR2 YYEKEE (reference sequence). There are 14 residues in the CDR3. The germline V and J ends were trimmed by 2 bases and 0 bases, with 6 bases remaining between them. CDR3: CASSFPISYNEQFF. CDR3 DNA sequence: TGTGCCAGCAGCTTCCCAATCTCCTACAATGAGCAGTTCTTC.

This clone occurred once. The chain recombines TRBV28 with TRBJ1-2; no clear D. Germline CDR1 and CDR2: MDHEN and SYDVKM. The CDR3 covers 14 residues. V shed 6 bases and J shed 8 bases, with 19 bases lying between them. CDR3 sequence (DNA): TGTGCCAGCAGCACTGGGGTGGTTAATTTGGGCTACACCTTC. It is translated as CASSTGVVNLGYTF.

The genes are TRBV28 and TRBJ2-3; TRBD1 is a possible D gene (5 bases). Germline lookup yields CDR1 MDHEN and CDR2 SYDVKM. The CDR3 covers 15 residues. Trimming took off 6 bases at V and 3 bases at J, with 16 bases between the two ends. CDR3 bases: TGTGCCAGCAGGCTGCCAGGGTTTGGGACAGATACGCAGTATTTT. It encodes CASRLPGFGTDTQYF.

This chain joins TRBV9 and TRBJ1-3; D is undetermined. The CDR3 length is 12 residues. Germline values: CDR1 SGDLS, CDR2 YYNGEE. V lost 3 bases and J 0 bases, leaving 1 base between the germline ends. The CDR3: CASSASGNTIYF. The CDR3 DNA is TGTGCCAGCAGCGCCTCTGGAAACACCATATATTTT.

CDR3 amino acids: CASSPAGVITGGYTF. The CDR3 DNA reads TGTGCCAGTAGCCCTGCCGGGGTCATCACGGGAGGCTACACCTTC. V usage is TRBV19 and J usage is TRBJ1-2, with D uncertain. V gave up 6 bases and J gave up 8 bases, with 22 bases separating them. Germline V gene data show CDR1 as LNHDA and CDR2 as SQIVND (reference sequence). The CDR3 spans 15 residues.

This chain links TRBV2 with TRBJ2-1; D remains unclear. Germline V CDR1 and CDR2: SNHLY, FYNNEI. V lost 7 bases to trimming and J lost 12 bases, with 10 bases between them. This CDR3 is 10 amino acids long. As DNA, the CDR3 is TGTGCCAGCACCGGATGGGGGCAGTTCTTC. This encodes CASTGWGQFF.

This clone appeared once. The chain has TRBV29-1 and TRBJ1-2; 7 bases are a match to TRBD1. The V and J ends lost 4 bases and 8 bases, in that order; junction bases with no gene match: 13. Germline CDR1 is SQVTM and CDR2 is ANQGSEA. The CDR3 runs 14 residues. DNA for the CDR3: TGCAGCGTTGGTGAAAGGGACAGCCCATTCGGCTACACCTTC. Residues: CSVGERDSPFGYTF.

CDR3 nucleotides: TGTGCCTCCGGACAGGGAGCAACTAATGAAAAACTGTTTTTT. This gives the protein CASGQGATNEKLFF. V usage is TRBV30 and J usage is TRBJ1-4; 8 bases line up with TRBD1. Germline assignment: CDR1 GTSNPN and CDR2 SVGIG (reference sequence). J lost 0 bases, V lost 7 bases, and 4 bases had no gene match. The CDR3 is made up of 14 amino acids.

The chain recombines TRBV29-1 with TRBJ2-5, with no clear D. Germline V gene lookup returns CDR1 SQVTM and CDR2 ANQGSEA. V lost 2 bases and J lost 4, with 5 bases in between. There are 11 residues in the CDR3. The CDR3 DNA reads as TGCAGCGTTGAATCGGGAGAGACCCAGTACTTC. It yields the protein CSVESGETQYF.

CDR3 protein: CASNVQFNEKLFF. CDR3 nucleotide sequence: TGTGCCAGTAACGTACAGTTTAATGAAAAACTGTTTTTT. V is TRBV19 and J is TRBJ1-4; D ambiguous. The germline V gene has CDR1 LNHDA and CDR2 SQIVND (reference sequence). V lost 7 bases and J lost 4, with 10 bases in between. The CDR3 contains 13 residues.

This rearrangement joins TRBV5-4 to TRBJ1-1, with a weak D call TRBD1 (6 bases). CDR1 is SGHNT, CDR2 YYREEE, per germline (reference sequence). The CDR3 is 15 amino acids. Between the trimmed V and J ends, which lost 4 bases and 10 bases, there was a span of 23 bases. The DNA for the CDR3 is TGTGCCAGCAGCCAAGATCTCAGGGGCGATATGATAGCTTTCTTT. It codes for CASSQDLRGDMIAFF.

The V call is TRBV29-1, the J call TRBJ2-7, with 10 nucleotides matching TRBD2. The CDR3 loop spans 13 amino acids. CDR1 and CDR2 (germline): SQVTM, ANQGSEA. The trim removed 7 bases at V and 5 bases at J, leaving 8 bases unmatched. The CDR3 DNA reads TGCAGCGGACTAGCGGGTGCCCAAAACGAGCAGTACTTC. Its translation: CSGLAGAQNEQYF.

V usage is TRBV9 and J usage is TRBJ2-7; no firm D call. The CDR3 is made up of 15 amino acids. The V end was cut by 0 bases, the J end by 1 base, with 11 bases between. CDR1 is SGDLS and CDR2 is YYNGEE in the germline V gene. The chain's CDR3 is CASSVGALLSYEQYF. In DNA, the CDR3 is TGTGCCAGCAGCGTAGGGGCACTCCTTTCCTACGAGCAGTACTTC.

The rearrangement joins TRBV9 to TRBJ2-3; D perhaps matches TRBD2 (6 bases). V was cut by 0 bases and J by 4 bases, with 9 bases left in between. CDR3 length: 14 amino acids. Germline assignment: CDR1 SGDLS and CDR2 YYNGEE. The CDR3 DNA is TGTGCCAGCAGCGTAGCTGCTAGCGCAGATACGCAGTATTTT. This translates into CASSVAASADTQYF.

The J gene is TRBJ1-4, the V gene TRBV30; no reliable D call. The CDR3 consists of 13 residues. CDR1 GTSNPN and CDR2 SVGIG come from the germline V gene (reference sequence). Trimming removed 5 bases at V and 5 bases at J, with 12 bases between. The CDR3 DNA is TGTGCCTGGGACCAGAATTCGAATGAAAAACTGTTTTTT. Translated, it gives CAWDQNSNEKLFF.

This rearrangement joins TRBV7-2 to TRBJ2-5, with D perhaps TRBD1 or TRBD2 (5 bases each). Germline V lookup: CDR1 SGHTA, CDR2 FQGNSA. The V end was cut by 2 bases, the J end by 7 bases, with 14 bases between. The CDR3 contains 14 residues. The CDR3 sequence: CASSLQGSRGTQYF. In DNA, the CDR3 is TGTGCCAGCAGCTTACAGGGCAGCCGGGGGACCCAGTACTTC. Looking up the rest from reference TRBV7-2 and TRBJ2-5 gives the full variable domain: GAGVSQSPSNKVTEKGKDVELRCDPISGHTALYWYRQSLGQGLEFLIYFQGNSAPDKSGLPSDRFSAERTGGSVSTLTIQRTQQEDSAVYLCASSLQGSRGTQYFGPGTRLLVL.

The genes are TRBV7-3 and TRBJ2-3; D may be TRBD2 (6 bases). V lost 3 bases, J lost 9 bases, and 10 bases lay in between. This CDR3 is built from 12 residues. In germline, CDR1 is SGHTA, CDR2 FQGTGA. CDR3 nucleotides: TGTGCCAGCAGCTTGGAGGGGAGGACGCAGTATTTT. Residues: CASSLEGRTQYF.

The J gene is TRBJ2-1, the V gene TRBV28, with 9 nucleotides matching TRBD2. The V gene's germline CDR1 is MDHEN and CDR2 SYDVKM. The CDR3 runs 12 residues. J lost 15 bases, V lost 1 base, and 4 bases had no gene match. Written as DNA, the CDR3 is TGTGCCAGCAGTTTATCGGGACTAGCTCTGTTCTTC. It is translated as CASSLSGLALFF.